Included here is one T cell receptor (beta chain) sequence, with context. These data come from a study of control samples from healthy donors and cancer patients. This CDR3 region has 15 residues. J was trimmed by 6 bases and V by 3 bases; bases with no gene match: 8. Germline CDR1 is SGDLS and CDR2 is YYNGEE. The data were produced by immunoSEQ multiplex PCR, yet TCRdb's version contains in-frame clones alone and is incomplete. The sample lists about 130,000 clones, around 94% occurring once. The receptor's source is a man in his sixties with colorectal cancer. This sequence joins TRBV9 and TRBJ1-2; 10 bases align to TRBD1. Specimen: PBMCs. The CDR3 bases are TGTGCCAGCAGCGCTCAGGGACAGGGGCGTAATGGCTACACCTTC. Its translation is CASSAQGQGRNGYTF.